The clone carrying this T cell receptor (beta chain) turned up a few times. The antigen remains undetermined. This record comes from a study of PD-1 blockade in classical Hodgkin lymphoma. The CDR3 spans 16 residues. CDR1 is LNHDA and CDR2 is SQIVND in the germline V gene (reference sequence). Between the trimmed V and J ends, which lost 5 bases and 6 bases, there was a span of 22 bases. TCRdb keeps only in-frame clones here, not all; method: immunoSEQ multiplex PCR. The sample records about 40,000 clones, approximately 64% being singletons. Autologous stem cell transplantation was followed by relapse in every patient, and brentuximab vedotin exposure varied. General study findings and limits: Complete responders possessed baseline diversity comparable to newly diagnosed patients. When set against healthy donors, newly diagnosed patients were reported to show lower baseline TCR diversity.

The V call is TRBV19, the J call TRBJ1-2, with D possibly TRBD1 on 6 matching bases. Source: peripheral blood mononuclear cells (PBMCs), taken at baseline. This receptor was identified in a human donor with classical Hodgkin lymphoma. CDR3 nucleotide sequence: TGTGCCAGTAGTTTAACCCCCCCGGTGGACAGAGATGGCTACACCTTC. Amino acid sequence: CASSLTPPVDRDGYTF.